The rows below give T cell receptor beta chains drawn from one sample of a study of a mutant IDH1 vaccine in newly diagnosed glioma. These TCRs' antigens remain unknown. Sequenced by immunoSEQ multiplex PCR; TCRdb stores in-frame clones only, minus some. Of 45,000 to 65,000 clones listed, 65% are singletons. The material sequenced was peripheral blood mononuclear cells (PBMCs), taken from a glioma patient whose treatment included an IDH1 peptide vaccine. These receptors were obtained from a man aged 35-49 years with glioma. Some clones in this sample may be carry-over from other donors' samples. CDR3s include the opening cysteine and the closing phenylalanine or tryptophan. A D gene is named only where the DNA matches it firmly. Not every row has a clone size; where given, it reads once, few, many or a size class.

cdr3_aa: CSVDVRGADTQYF
cdr3_nt: TGCAGCGTTGACGTGAGGGGGGCGGATACGCAGTATTTT
v_call: TRBV29-1
d_call: -
clone_size: -
j_call: TRBJ2-3

cdr3_aa: CASSLAWGTNSPLHF
cdr3_nt: TGCGCTAGCAGCTTGGCGTGGGGGACGAATTCACCCCTCCACTTT
v_call: TRBV5-1
d_call: -
clone_size: once
j_call: TRBJ1-6

cdr3_aa: CSVPIATGSYNEQFF
cdr3_nt: TGCAGCGTACCCATAGCGACGGGCTCCTACAATGAGCAGTTCTTC
v_call: TRBV29-1
d_call: -
clone_size: -
j_call: TRBJ2-1

cdr3_aa: CATSTEDSPTGGYTF
cdr3_nt: TGTGCCACCAGCACGGAGGACAGCCCCACGGGTGGCTACACCTTC
v_call: TRBV15
d_call: -
clone_size: once
j_call: TRBJ1-2

cdr3_aa: CASTLTGVGQPQHF
cdr3_nt: TGTGCCAGTACCCTCACAGGGGTAGGTCAGCCCCAGCATTTT
v_call: TRBV19
d_call: TRBD1
clone_size: -
j_call: TRBJ1-5

cdr3_aa: CASTGYTDTQYF
cdr3_nt: TGTGCCAGCACCGGGTACACAGATACGCAGTATTTT
v_call: TRBV6-1
d_call: -
clone_size: -
j_call: TRBJ2-3

cdr3_aa: CASSPSTGRSNQPQHF
cdr3_nt: TGTGCCAGCTCACCCTCGACAGGGAGGTCCAATCAGCCCCAGCATTTT
v_call: TRBV18
d_call: TRBD1
clone_size: -
j_call: TRBJ1-5

cdr3_aa: CANPGLAGVGASGEQYF
cdr3_nt: TGTGCCAATCCGGGACTAGCGGGGGTCGGGGCCTCGGGCGAGCAGTACTTC
v_call: TRBV2
d_call: TRBD2
clone_size: few
j_call: TRBJ2-7

cdr3_aa: CASRGGSGITTDTQYF
cdr3_nt: TGCGCCAGCAGGGGGGGTAGCGGGATTACCACAGATACGCAGTATTTT
v_call: TRBV5-1
d_call: TRBD2
clone_size: -
j_call: TRBJ2-3

cdr3_aa: CASSEWKGVNEQYF
cdr3_nt: TGTGCCAGCAGTGAATGGAAGGGAGTGAACGAGCAGTACTTC
v_call: TRBV25-1
d_call: -
clone_size: few
j_call: TRBJ2-7

cdr3_aa: CASRGYGNTIYF
cdr3_nt: TGTGCCAGCCGGGGCTATGGAAACACCATATATTTT
v_call: TRBV11-2
d_call: -
clone_size: -
j_call: TRBJ1-3

cdr3_aa: CASSLGTSREQYF
cdr3_nt: TGTGCCAGCAGTTTAGGGACTAGCCGCGAGCAGTACTTC
v_call: TRBV7-9
d_call: TRBD2
clone_size: -
j_call: TRBJ2-7

cdr3_aa: CASKFAGASTDTQYF
cdr3_nt: TGTGCCAGTAAATTCGCGGGGGCTAGCACAGATACGCAGTATTTT
v_call: TRBV19
d_call: -
clone_size: -
j_call: TRBJ2-3

cdr3_aa: CASSPHGRTYEQYF
cdr3_nt: TGTGCCAGTAGTCCCCATGGGCGGACCTACGAGCAGTACTTC
v_call: TRBV19
d_call: -
clone_size: once
j_call: TRBJ2-7

cdr3_aa: CASSRPVPGELFF
cdr3_nt: TGTGCCAGCAGCCGCCCTGTCCCCGGGGAGCTGTTTTTT
v_call: TRBV11-2
d_call: -
clone_size: once
j_call: TRBJ2-2

cdr3_aa: CASFRQGGNEQFF
cdr3_nt: TGTGCCAGCTTCAGACAGGGGGGCAATGAGCAGTTCTTC
v_call: TRBV2
d_call: TRBD1
clone_size: -
j_call: TRBJ2-1

cdr3_aa: CAISLQGGEKLFF
cdr3_nt: TGTGCCATCAGCCTACAGGGGGGGGAAAAACTGTTTTTT
v_call: TRBV10-3
d_call: TRBD1
clone_size: -
j_call: TRBJ1-4

cdr3_aa: CASSLGAPTGHSNQPQHF
cdr3_nt: TGTGCCAGCAGCTTAGGGGCCCCCACAGGGCACAGCAATCAGCCCCAGCATTTT
v_call: TRBV11-3
d_call: -
clone_size: -
j_call: TRBJ1-5

cdr3_aa: CASSTLAGGPGGELFF
cdr3_nt: TGTGCCAGCAGCACTCTAGCGGGGGGGCCCGGCGGGGAGCTGTTTTTT
v_call: TRBV7-9
d_call: TRBD2
clone_size: -
j_call: TRBJ2-2

cdr3_aa: CATQRGPYEQYF
cdr3_nt: TGTGCCACCCAGCGGGGCCCGTACGAGCAGTACTTC
v_call: TRBV6-1
d_call: TRBD2
clone_size: -
j_call: TRBJ2-7

cdr3_aa: CASSVASEAVTQYF
cdr3_nt: TGTGCCAGCAGCGTAGCTAGTGAAGCGGTTACGCAGTATTTT
v_call: TRBV9
d_call: -
clone_size: -
j_call: TRBJ2-3

cdr3_aa: CASSTEQGSTTFF
cdr3_nt: TGTGCCAGCAGCACAGAACAGGGGTCTACAACTTTCTTT
v_call: TRBV7-9
d_call: TRBD1
clone_size: -
j_call: TRBJ1-1

cdr3_aa: CASSPGGLGSPLHF
cdr3_nt: TGTGCCAGCAGCCCCGGGGGGTTGGGGTCACCCCTCCACTTT
v_call: TRBV7-9
d_call: -
clone_size: -
j_call: TRBJ1-6

cdr3_aa: CASSLAVFGETQYF
cdr3_nt: TGCGCCAGCAGCTTGGCAGTATTCGGAGAGACCCAGTACTTC
v_call: TRBV5-1
d_call: -
clone_size: few
j_call: TRBJ2-5

cdr3_aa: CASSLSRGAGETQYF
cdr3_nt: TGCGCCAGCAGCTTGTCTCGAGGGGCAGGGGAGACCCAGTACTTC
v_call: TRBV5-1
d_call: -
clone_size: -
j_call: TRBJ2-5

cdr3_aa: CASSLEGELGEQFF
cdr3_nt: TGCGCCAGCAGCTTGGAGGGGGAGCTTGGTGAGCAGTTCTTC
v_call: TRBV5-1
d_call: -
clone_size: few
j_call: TRBJ2-1

cdr3_aa: CASTTGSLGNTEAFF
cdr3_nt: TGTGCCAGTACCACGGGAAGCTTAGGGAACACTGAAGCTTTCTTT
v_call: TRBV19
d_call: -
clone_size: few
j_call: TRBJ1-1

cdr3_aa: CASSYSGWETQYF
cdr3_nt: TGTGCCAGCAGTTACTCTGGGTGGGAGACCCAGTACTTC
v_call: TRBV6-5
d_call: -
clone_size: -
j_call: TRBJ2-5

cdr3_aa: CASRRMESTDTQYF
cdr3_nt: TGTGCCAGCAGGCGGATGGAGAGCACAGATACGCAGTATTTT
v_call: TRBV6-1
d_call: -
clone_size: -
j_call: TRBJ2-3

cdr3_aa: CASSQESGGSTDTQYF
cdr3_nt: TGCGCCAGCAGCCAGGAGAGCGGGGGGAGCACAGATACGCAGTATTTT
v_call: TRBV4-1
d_call: TRBD2
clone_size: -
j_call: TRBJ2-3

cdr3_aa: CASRSGRSTDTQYF
cdr3_nt: TGCGCCAGCAGATCCGGGAGGAGCACAGATACGCAGTATTTT
v_call: TRBV5-1
d_call: TRBD2
clone_size: -
j_call: TRBJ2-3

cdr3_aa: CASSPGLYNSPLHF
cdr3_nt: TGTGCCAGCAGTCCGGGTCTCTATAATTCACCCCTCCACTTT
v_call: TRBV6-1
d_call: -
clone_size: -
j_call: TRBJ1-6

cdr3_aa: CATSRSVDSAQETQYF
cdr3_nt: TGTGCCACCAGCAGATCGGTTGACAGCGCCCAAGAGACCCAGTACTTC
v_call: TRBV15
d_call: -
clone_size: -
j_call: TRBJ2-5

cdr3_aa: CSARVRGGAFF
cdr3_nt: TGCAGTGCTAGAGTTCGGGGGGGAGCTTTCTTT
v_call: TRBV20-1
d_call: -
clone_size: few
j_call: TRBJ1-1

cdr3_aa: CASSELGDWGYTF
cdr3_nt: TGTGCCAGCAGTGAATTGGGGGATTGGGGCTACACCTTC
v_call: TRBV2
d_call: -
clone_size: few
j_call: TRBJ1-2

cdr3_aa: CASTPGDSGGYEQYF
cdr3_nt: TGTGCCAGCACCCCAGGGGATAGCGGGGGGTACGAGCAGTACTTC
v_call: TRBV6-5
d_call: TRBD2
clone_size: once
j_call: TRBJ2-7

cdr3_aa: CAWGGGGSPLHF
cdr3_nt: TGTGCCTGGGGAGGGGGCGGATCACCCCTCCACTTT
v_call: TRBV30
d_call: TRBD1
clone_size: -
j_call: TRBJ1-6

cdr3_aa: CASSQAPFGQGDTEAFF
cdr3_nt: TGCGCCAGCAGCCAAGCCCCCTTCGGGCAGGGGGACACTGAAGCTTTCTTT
v_call: TRBV4-1
d_call: TRBD1
clone_size: -
j_call: TRBJ1-1

cdr3_aa: CASSIGVDSVTDTQYF
cdr3_nt: TGTGCCAGTAGTATAGGTGTGGACAGTGTCACAGATACGCAGTATTTT
v_call: TRBV19
d_call: -
clone_size: -
j_call: TRBJ2-3

cdr3_aa: CSVEDPGSNYEQYF
cdr3_nt: TGCAGCGTTGAAGATCCGGGATCTAACTACGAGCAGTACTTC
v_call: TRBV29-1
d_call: -
clone_size: -
j_call: TRBJ2-7

cdr3_aa: CASIKGQGGMNTEAFF
cdr3_nt: TGTGCCAGTATCAAGGGGCAGGGAGGCATGAACACTGAAGCTTTCTTT
v_call: TRBV19
d_call: -
clone_size: -
j_call: TRBJ1-1

cdr3_aa: CASSSTEPREKLFF
cdr3_nt: TGTGCCAGCAGCTCGACGGAACCACGCGAAAAACTGTTTTTT
v_call: TRBV5-4
d_call: -
clone_size: -
j_call: TRBJ1-4

cdr3_aa: CASSHPQAPVQFF
cdr3_nt: TGCGCCAGCAGCCACCCACAGGCCCCGGTGCAGTTCTTC
v_call: TRBV4-1
d_call: -
clone_size: few
j_call: TRBJ2-1

cdr3_aa: CASSRGSGLHYNSPLHF
cdr3_nt: TGTGCCAGCAGCCGCGGGTCCGGACTCCACTATAATTCACCCCTCCACTTT
v_call: TRBV7-6
d_call: -
clone_size: -
j_call: TRBJ1-6

cdr3_aa: CASSLLAGGSPLHF
cdr3_nt: TGTGCCAGCAGCTTATTGGCGGGCGGTTCACCCCTCCACTTT
v_call: TRBV7-9
d_call: -
clone_size: -
j_call: TRBJ1-6

cdr3_aa: CASSPGQGGNQPQHF
cdr3_nt: TGTGCCAGCAGCCCCGGACAGGGAGGCAATCAGCCCCAGCATTTT
v_call: TRBV27
d_call: TRBD1
clone_size: -
j_call: TRBJ1-5

cdr3_aa: CASSYDSRETQYF
cdr3_nt: TGTGCCAGCAGTTACGACAGCCGAGAGACCCAGTACTTC
v_call: TRBV6-5
d_call: -
clone_size: few
j_call: TRBJ2-5

cdr3_aa: CASSEAARGLGQPQHF
cdr3_nt: TGTGCCAGCAGTGAAGCGGCCAGGGGGCTTGGGCAGCCCCAGCATTTT
v_call: TRBV6-1
d_call: TRBD1
clone_size: once
j_call: TRBJ1-5

cdr3_aa: CASSLVVGARSSYNEQFF
cdr3_nt: TGCGCCAGCAGCTTGGTGGTTGGGGCCAGGAGCTCCTACAATGAGCAGTTCTTC
v_call: TRBV5-1
d_call: -
clone_size: -
j_call: TRBJ2-1

cdr3_aa: CASSPTMDSQDQETQYF
cdr3_nt: TGCGCCAGCAGCCCAACTATGGACAGCCAAGATCAAGAGACCCAGTACTTC
v_call: TRBV4-1
d_call: -
clone_size: many
j_call: TRBJ2-5

cdr3_aa: CATSPGTGMNTEAFF
cdr3_nt: TGTGCCACCAGTCCCGGGACAGGAATGAACACTGAAGCTTTCTTT
v_call: TRBV6-5
d_call: TRBD1
clone_size: -
j_call: TRBJ1-1

cdr3_aa: CASSSPLAKNIQYF
cdr3_nt: TGTGCCAGCAGCTCACCGCTGGCCAAAAACATTCAGTACTTC
v_call: TRBV5-6
d_call: -
clone_size: -
j_call: TRBJ2-4

cdr3_aa: CASSTGLAGDEQYF
cdr3_nt: TGTGCCAGCAGCACCGGACTAGCGGGGGACGAGCAGTACTTC
v_call: TRBV5-4
d_call: TRBD2
clone_size: -
j_call: TRBJ2-7

cdr3_aa: CASSLLGDREYEQYF
cdr3_nt: TGCGCCAGCAGCTTGCTCGGAGACAGGGAGTACGAGCAGTACTTC
v_call: TRBV5-1
d_call: TRBD1
clone_size: -
j_call: TRBJ2-7

cdr3_aa: CASSIATGVLQPQHF
cdr3_nt: TGTGCCAGTAGTATAGCAACAGGGGTCTTACAGCCCCAGCATTTT
v_call: TRBV19
d_call: TRBD1
clone_size: -
j_call: TRBJ1-5

cdr3_aa: CASSSFRGPQHF
cdr3_nt: TGTGCCAGCAGTTCCTTCAGAGGGCCCCAGCATTTT
v_call: TRBV6-6
d_call: -
clone_size: few
j_call: TRBJ1-5

cdr3_aa: CASSRKTGSLTDTQYF
cdr3_nt: TGCGCCAGCAGCCGAAAGACAGGGTCCCTCACAGATACGCAGTATTTT
v_call: TRBV5-1
d_call: TRBD1
clone_size: -
j_call: TRBJ2-3

cdr3_aa: CASSVDAAVAKNIQYF
cdr3_nt: TGTGCCAGCAGCGTAGATGCGGCCGTAGCCAAAAACATTCAGTACTTC
v_call: TRBV9
d_call: -
clone_size: once
j_call: TRBJ2-4

cdr3_aa: CASSRATGTGELFF
cdr3_nt: TGCGCCAGCAGTCGGGCGACAGGCACCGGGGAGCTGTTTTTT
v_call: TRBV10-1
d_call: -
clone_size: few
j_call: TRBJ2-2

cdr3_aa: CASSLLSGMGNQPQHF
cdr3_nt: TGTGCCAGCAGCTTACTGTCAGGTATGGGCAATCAGCCCCAGCATTTT
v_call: TRBV7-8
d_call: -
clone_size: -
j_call: TRBJ1-5